This note documents a single T cell receptor beta chain sequence. Antigen unknown. The data originate from a study of T cell responses to AZD1222 COVID-19 vaccine. Study-level points and caveats: Donors in the cohort were predominantly white British and more often female, and clonal diversity was possibly underestimated.

TCRdb's copy holds only in-frame clones and misses some; the assay was immunoSEQ multiplex PCR. The repertoire holds around 88,000 clones, with about 90% as singletons. This clonotype originated in an adult in good health. The sequencing here drew on peripheral blood, taken on day 0 of MenACWY control vaccination.

The CDR3: CASTNDRAYGYTF. The CDR3 bases are TGTGCCAGCACCAACGACAGGGCGTATGGCTACACCTTC. This chain links TRBV6-5 with TRBJ1-2; 7 bases are a match to TRBD1. The CDR3 runs to 13 residues. Germline CDR1 reads MNHEY; CDR2 reads SVGAGI. With V trimmed by 7 bases and J by 5 bases, 7 bases remained unmatched.